This T cell receptor beta chain derives from a study of cytomegalovirus exposure and HLA in healthy donors. The PCR contained 60 Vbeta and 13 Jbeta primers. TCRdb keeps only in-frame clones here, not all; method: immunoSEQ multiplex PCR. The table has some 120,000 clones, 73% seen once. Trimming stripped 1 base from V and 5 bases from J, with 11 bases between. This CDR3 comprises 14 residues. CDR1 MDHEN and CDR2 SYDVKM come from the germline V gene. On this clone itself: The sample has other DNA sequences that encode this CDR3 too.

The chain has TRBV28 and TRBJ1-1; D may be TRBD1 (5 bases). Sequencing was done on a sample of PBMCs. This TCR was recovered from a woman aged 40 to 50 in good health and CMV-seropositive. The CDR3 DNA follows: TGTGCCAGCAGTTTATTAGGGGTTCGGACTGAAGCTTTCTTT. Residues: CASSLLGVRTEAFF.